This section outlines one TCR beta chain sequence together with its context. With V trimmed by 1 base and J by 3 bases, 7 bases remained unmatched. This CDR3 comprises 17 residues. The germline V gene has CDR1 SGHTA and CDR2 FQGNSA. The method was immunoSEQ multiplex PCR; TCRdb's version includes in-frame clones alone and lacks a portion of them. The sample has 150,000 to 200,000 clones, around 84% seen once. The record originates from a study of blood T cell repertoires in COVID-19. This chain uses TRBV7-2 with TRBJ1-4; 8 bases agree with TRBD1. The sequencing sample was made of peripheral blood. The origin of this receptor is an elderly woman with acute or convalescent COVID-19. The CDR3 is CASSLVPLTGANEKLFF. In DNA, the CDR3 is TGTGCCAGCAGCTTAGTCCCACTGACAGGGGCTAATGAAAAACTGTTTTTT.